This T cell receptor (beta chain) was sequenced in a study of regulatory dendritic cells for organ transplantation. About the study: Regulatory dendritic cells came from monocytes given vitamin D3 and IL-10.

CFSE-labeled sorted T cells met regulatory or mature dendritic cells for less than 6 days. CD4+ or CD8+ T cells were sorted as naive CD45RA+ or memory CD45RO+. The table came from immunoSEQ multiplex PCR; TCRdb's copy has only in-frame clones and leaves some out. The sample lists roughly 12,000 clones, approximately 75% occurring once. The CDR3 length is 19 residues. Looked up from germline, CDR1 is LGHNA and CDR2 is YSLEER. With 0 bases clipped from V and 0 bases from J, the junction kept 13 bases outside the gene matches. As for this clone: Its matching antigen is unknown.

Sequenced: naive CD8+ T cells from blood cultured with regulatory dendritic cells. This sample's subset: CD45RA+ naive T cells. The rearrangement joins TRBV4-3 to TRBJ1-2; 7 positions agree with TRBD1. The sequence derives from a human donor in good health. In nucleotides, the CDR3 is TGCGCCAGCAGCCAAGACGAAGGTCGGACAGGCGCAGCTAACTATGGCTACACCTTC. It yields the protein CASSQDEGRTGAANYGYTF.